This paragraph covers one T cell receptor (beta chain) sequence. What it binds is not known. Trimming pared 0 bases from V and 1 base from J, leaving 13 bases between. CDR3 size: 16 residues. Germline CDR1 DFQATT, CDR2 SNEGSKA (reference sequence). The data are from a study of naive and memory T cell subsets. An equimolar mix of two oligonucleotides served as the beta constant-region primer for TRBC1 and TRBC2. Nested alpha and beta constant-region primers with the SP2 primer drove four PCR rounds on ligated cDNA. TCRdb called the UMI-ligation and nested PCR reads again in MiXCR, with one record for every CDR3 protein. This sample has approximately 150,000 distinct CDR3 sequences, with roughly 23% found just once. Overnight CMV lysate stimulation of fresh PBMCs defined donor CMV status by CD4+ IFNgamma. Four subsets defined by CD45RA and CD27 were sorted after CD3, CD4, CD8 and live/dead staining. Regarding the study as a whole: Possibly reflecting memory cells re-expressing CD45RA, a few larger clonotypes occurred in naive repertoires, especially CD8.

Sample: naive CD4+ T cells from blood. The TCR originated in a human donor in good health. V and J are TRBV20-1 and TRBJ1-5; no clear D. CDR3 amino acids: CSARDRFGRSNQPQHF. CDR3 DNA: TGCAGTGCTAGAGATAGGTTCGGCAGGAGCAATCAGCCCCAGCATTTT.